The 10 T cell receptor beta chains in this list originate from one sample, sequenced in a study of T-cell memory formation after mild COVID-19. TCRdb re-called the 5' RACE reads through MiXCR, storing one row per CDR3 protein. The sample records 450,000 to 650,000 distinct CDR3 sequences, 18% being singletons. Sequenced sample: PBMCs or a T cell subset sorted from them (not recorded which). Receptor source: an adult woman who had mild COVID-19 (a few samples of this study predate the infection). Cell type and time point are not known.

This chain links TRBV5-1 with TRBJ2-2; no clear D gene. The V end was cut by 3 bases, the J end by 0 bases, with 9 bases between. Germline lookup yields CDR1 SGHRS and CDR2 YFSETQ. CDR3 length: 15 residues. CDR3 sequence reads: CASSYLHSNTGELFF. The CDR3, as DNA: TGCGCCAGCAGCTATTTACATTCGAACACCGGGGAGCTGTTTTTT. Filled out from reference TRBV5-1 and TRBJ2-2, the complete variable domain reads KAGVTQTPRYLIKTRGQQVTLSCSPISGHRSVSWYQQTPGQGLQFLFEYFSETQRNKGNFPGRFSGRQFSNSRSEMNVSTLELGDSALYLCASSYLHSNTGELFFGEGSRLTVL.

In this sample, this clonotype turned up a few times. The chain carries TRBV3-1 and TRBJ2-7, with D perhaps being TRBD1 or TRBD2 (5 bases each). The V end lost 7 bases, the J end lost 0 bases, and 13 bases lay between the germline ends. The CDR3 loop spans 14 amino acids. Germline-derived CDR1 and CDR2 are LGHDT and YNNKEL (reference sequence). The CDR3 DNA reads as TGTGCCAGCACTAACCGGGGCAGCTCCTACGAGCAGTACTTC. This gives the protein CASTNRGSSYEQYF.

This clonotype has a handful of counts. The junction does not match germline at one end; this may be a read error. The rearrangement joins TRBV3-1 to TRBJ2-3, with D tentatively TRBD2 (6 bases). Germline values: CDR1 LGHDT, CDR2 YNNKEL (reference sequence). The CDR3 runs 14 residues. The CDR3 reads CASSQALTGTGTNF. In DNA form, the CDR3 reads TGTGCCAGCAGCCAAGCCCTCACCGGGACTGGAACGAATTTT.

V gene TRBV5-6 combines with J gene TRBJ1-2, with 8 bases aligning to TRBD1. The CDR3 sequence is 13 residues long. J was trimmed by 8 bases and V by 0 bases; bases with no gene match: 3. The germline V gene encodes CDR1 SGHDT and CDR2 YYEEEE. This chain's CDR3 is CASSLVGQAGYTF. DNA of the CDR3: TGTGCCAGCAGCTTGGTGGGACAGGCGGGCTACACCTTC.

A few counts support this clonotype. The rearrangement links TRBV19 to TRBJ2-7, with D unresolved. Germline CDR1 LNHDA, CDR2 SQIVND (reference sequence). The CDR3 consists of 14 residues. V was cut by 3 bases and J by 1 base, with 10 bases left in between. CDR3 in amino acids: CASSITGQSYEQYF. DNA for the CDR3: TGTGCCAGTAGTATTACCGGCCAATCCTACGAGCAGTACTTC.

The CDR3 nucleotides read TGCAGTGCTGGAGTTGGGACAGGGAGCTACGAGCAGTACTTC. Residues: CSAGVGTGSYEQYF. The chain has TRBV20-1 and TRBJ2-7; 9 bases line up with TRBD1. The CDR3 is made up of 14 amino acids. Trimming cost V 5 bases and J 3 bases; bases outside gene matches: 8. Germline assignment: CDR1 DFQATT and CDR2 SNEGSKA (reference sequence).

The chain uses TRBV5-8 and TRBJ1-5, with 8 bases that match TRBD1. Per germline, CDR1 SGHTS and CDR2 YDEGEE. J was trimmed by 3 bases and V by 4 bases; bases with no gene match: 6. The CDR3 runs to 15 residues. In DNA form, the CDR3 reads TGTGCCAGCAGCGCCGGACAGGGCGACAATCAGCCCCAGCATTTT. Encoded protein: CASSAGQGDNQPQHF.

This clonotype came up a few times. The rearrangement uses TRBV5-1 and TRBJ2-1; the match to TRBD2 covers 12 bases. The CDR3 consists of 16 residues. Germline loops: CDR1 SGHRS, CDR2 YFSETQ. Trimming cost V 4 bases and J 4 bases; bases outside gene matches: 6. The CDR3 DNA reads TGCGCCAGCAGCCTACCGGGGACTAGCGGGTACAATGAGCAGTTCTTC. Translating it yields CASSLPGTSGYNEQFF.

This clonotype appeared a few times. The chain is built from TRBV6-5 and TRBJ1-1, with a possible D match to TRBD1 (5 bases). The ends were cut back, 0 bases at V and 13 bases at J, with 15 bases in the middle. Germline values: CDR1 MNHEY, CDR2 SVGAGI. This CDR3 contains 13 residues. The CDR3 is CASSYSARDSCFF. In nucleotides, the CDR3 is TGTGCCAGCAGTTACTCGGCTCGCGACAGTTGTTTCTTT.

This clonotype was observed a handful of times. The chain carries TRBV5-1 and TRBJ2-1; possible D gene TRBD2, 5 bases. V gave up 2 bases and J gave up 0 bases, with 15 bases separating them. Germline values: CDR1 SGHRS, CDR2 YFSETQ. The CDR3 covers 17 residues. The CDR3 nucleotides are TGCGCCAGCAGCTTTTGGGCCAGCGGCAGCTCCTACAATGAGCAGTTCTTC. It translates to CASSFWASGSSYNEQFF.